The rows below give T cell receptor beta chains drawn from one sample of a study of control samples from healthy donors and cancer patients. Repertoires were generated with immunoSEQ multiplex PCR, while TCRdb's copy carries only in-frame clones and drops some. The sample holds around 120,000 clones; around 87% are singletons and the top ten take 2.9%. Material: blood. Every receptor here comes from a man aged 55 to 70 in good health. The CDR3 runs from the conserved cysteine through the conserved F or W. The D gene is left open where the match is weak. Only some rows state a clone size, as once, few, many or a class for expanded clones.

V	D	size	J	CDR3	DNA
TRBV6-2/TRBV6-3	TRBD2	few	TRBJ2-5	CASSTPRLAGRQETQYF	TGTGCCAGCAGTACGCCTCGACTAGCGGGGCGCCAAGAGACCCAGTACTTC
TRBV28	NA	NA	TRBJ1-2	CASSTSTYDYTF	TGTGCCAGCAGCACTAGTACTTATGACTACACCTTC
TRBV10-3	NA	NA	TRBJ2-1	CAISWDSNEQFF	TGTGCCATCAGTTGGGACTCGAATGAGCAGTTCTTC
TRBV7-3	TRBD2	NA	TRBJ2-7	CASAVLAGGGEQYF	TGTGCCAGCGCAGTACTAGCGGGGGGAGGCGAGCAGTACTTC
TRBV3-1/TRBV3-2	TRBD1	NA	TRBJ1-2	CASSYRDRVAYGYTF	TGTGCCAGCAGCTACCGGGACAGGGTGGCCTATGGCTACACCTTC
TRBV10-2	NA	NA	TRBJ2-1	CASRDISGYNEQFF	TGCGCCAGCAGGGATATAAGTGGGTACAATGAGCAGTTCTTC
TRBV19	NA	NA	TRBJ2-5	CASRRTDQETQYF	TGTGCCAGTAGACGGACAGACCAAGAGACCCAGTACTTC
TRBV6-5	NA	once	TRBJ1-2	CASTMSETGYGYTF	TGTGCCAGCACGATGTCAGAGACAGGCTATGGCTACACCTTC
TRBV30	NA	NA	TRBJ2-5	CAWSLSGETQYF	TGTGCCTGGAGTTTGTCCGGGGAGACCCAGTACTTC
TRBV7-9	TRBD1	NA	TRBJ1-6	CASSFTGGQGSPLHF	TGTGCCAGCAGCTTCACAGGGGGCCAGGGTTCACCCCTCCACTTT
TRBV5-1	NA	few	TRBJ2-5	CASSLTGTNQETQYF	TGCGCCAGCAGCTTAACCGGGACGAACCAAGAGACCCAGTACTTC
TRBV9	NA	NA	TRBJ1-2	CASSDGWAVGGGSGGYTF	TGTGCCAGCAGCGACGGATGGGCCGTAGGAGGGGGATCGGGTGGCTACACCTTC
TRBV7-2	TRBD1	NA	TRBJ2-2	CASSPDRGPGTGELFF	TGTGCCAGCAGCCCCGACAGGGGCCCCGGAACCGGGGAGCTGTTTTTT
TRBV6-6	NA	NA	TRBJ1-1	CASSTEGHRFSAFF	TGTGCCAGCAGTACCGAGGGGCATCGGTTCTCGGCTTTCTTT
TRBV21-1	NA	NA	TRBJ1-3	CASSKVGQGAGNTIYF	NA
TRBV27	NA	NA	TRBJ1-5	CASRPPGTSIQPQHF	TGTGCCAGCAGACCCCCAGGGACCTCGATCCAGCCCCAGCATTTT
TRBV3-1/TRBV3-2	TRBD1	NA	TRBJ2-3	CASSDRVITDTQYF	TGTGCCAGCAGCGACAGGGTCATCACAGATACGCAGTATTTT
TRBV10-3	NA	once	TRBJ2-7	CAISEDYEQYF	TGTGCCATCAGTGAGGACTACGAGCAGTACTTC
TRBV18	NA	NA	TRBJ1-1	CASSPPAGLNTEAFF	TGTGCCAGCTCACCACCGGCAGGGCTGAACACTGAAGCTTTCTTT
TRBV6-6	NA	NA	TRBJ1-2	CASRERTDNYGYTF	TGTGCCAGCAGAGAAAGGACGGACAACTATGGCTACACCTTC
TRBV7-2	TRBD2	NA	TRBJ2-2	CASSLRTSGASRTGELFF	TGTGCCAGCAGCTTACGGACTAGCGGGGCTTCGAGGACCGGGGAGCTGTTTTTT
TRBV6-1	TRBD2	NA	TRBJ2-7	CASSEALSGGARYEQYF	TGTGCCAGCAGTGAAGCGCTCAGCGGGGGGGCTCGCTACGAGCAGTACTTC